This is a list of T cell receptor beta chains from one sample in a study of blood T cell repertoires in COVID-19. The table came from immunoSEQ multiplex PCR; TCRdb's copy has only in-frame clones and leaves some out. Of about 430,000 clones in the sample, about 88% were seen once. Sequenced: PBMCs or T cells enriched from blood (not recorded which). These receptors were obtained from a young woman who had been exposed to COVID-19. Both conserved end residues are part of each CDR3. The D gene is left open where the match is weak. A row's size may be missing; if present it is once, few, many or a size class.

DNA | CDR3 | J | D | size | V
TGTGCCAGCAGCTTAGAAGGTCCGCAGGGGGCCGAAGCTTTCTTT | CASSLEGPQGAEAFF | TRBJ1-1 | TRBD1 | . | TRBV11-2
TGTGCCACCAGCAGACCTAAGGGACAGGCCTTCTTCAATCAGCCCCAGCATTTT | CATSRPKGQAFFNQPQHF | TRBJ1-5 | TRBD1 | . | TRBV15
TGCGCCAGCAAAGATTACGGCGGAGCGACCCCAACTAATGAAAAACTGTTTTTT | CASKDYGGATPTNEKLFF | TRBJ1-4 | . | once | TRBV10-2
TGTGCCAGCAGCTCAGCCCTTGCAGGACAGTCATATAATTCACCCCTCCACTTT | CASSSALAGQSYNSPLHF | TRBJ1-6 | . | few | TRBV7-9
TGTGCCAGCAGCGCGGGGGGCGCAGGCTATGGCTACACCTTC | CASSAGGAGYGYTF | TRBJ1-2 | . | . | TRBV9
TGCAGCGTAGACAGGGGGACAGGGCCTTACGAGCAGTACTTC | CSVDRGTGPYEQYF | TRBJ2-7 | TRBD1 | . | TRBV29-1
TGTGCCATCAGTGAAAACGAACAGAGGGGGCTTGGGGCCAACGTCCTGACTTTC | CAISENEQRGLGANVLTF | TRBJ2-6 | TRBD1 | . | TRBV10-3
TGTGCCACCAGCAGTGCGGACAGGGGGCATGCGTCAGATACGCAGTATTTT | CATSSADRGHASDTQYF | TRBJ2-3 | TRBD1 | once | TRBV15
TGTGCCACCAGCAGGATTACAGGGGGGGCCGGGGAGCTGTTTTTT | CATSRITGGAGELFF | TRBJ2-2 | . | . | TRBV15
TGTGCCACCAGCAGCCCCGAAGCAGGTTCAGAGACCCAGTACTTC | CATSSPEAGSETQYF | TRBJ2-5 | . | . | TRBV15
TGTGCCAGCAGCTTTATCACAGATACGCAGTATTTT | CASSFITDTQYF | TRBJ2-3 | . | . | TRBV9
TGCAGCGTTGAAGTCCGGGAACCCTATGGCTACACCTTC | CSVEVREPYGYTF | TRBJ1-2 | . | . | TRBV29-1
TGTGCCACCAGCAGAGATCACCAGCGTAGCAATCAGCCCCAGCATTTT | CATSRDHQRSNQPQHF | TRBJ1-5 | . | . | TRBV15
TGTACCAGCTCACTAGCGGGAGGGTCTGGCGAGCAGTACTTC | CTSSLAGGSGEQYF | TRBJ2-7 | TRBD2 | . | TRBV18
TGTGCCAGCAGCTTAAACAGGGGCCCGAACACTGAAGCTTTCTTT | CASSLNRGPNTEAFF | TRBJ1-1 | TRBD1 | . | TRBV7-9
TGTGCCAGCAGCCAAGATCAGGCGACAGGCTCCTACAATGAGCAGTTCTTC | CASSQDQATGSYNEQFF | TRBJ2-1 | . | few | TRBV4-2
TGTGCCAGCATTACCGGGACAGGTGCTACCTACGAGCAGTACTTC | CASITGTGATYEQYF | TRBJ2-7 | TRBD1 | once | TRBV28
TGTGCCAGCAGCCCGGGACAGGGGGACTATGGCTACACCTTC | CASSPGQGDYGYTF | TRBJ1-2 | TRBD1 | . | TRBV2
TGCGCCAGCAGCCAAACACAGAACACTGAAGCTTTCTTT | CASSQTQNTEAFF | TRBJ1-1 | . | . | TRBV4-1
TGCGCCAGCAGCACGACATCGGACTTCGGTTACGAGCAGTACTTC | CASSTTSDFGYEQYF | TRBJ2-7 | . | . | TRBV5-1